A single sample gave rise to the 29 T cell receptor beta chains below, sequenced in a study of regulatory T cells in long-lasting Graves disease. Time point reported: persistent/refractory GD, antithyroid drugs over 5 years with positive TRAb. PBMCs provided the RNA from which the TCR library was made. Library construction for TCR beta used iRepertoire HTBI primers and Arm-PCR of CDR3 regions. TCRdb called the multiplex PCR reads again in MiXCR, with one record for every CDR3 protein. Among hundreds of thousands of distinct CDR3 sequences listed, about a fifth were seen once. Sequencing used peripheral blood mononuclear cells (PBMCs), obtained when the disease was refractory, from a patient treated with antithyroid drugs. The receptor set was obtained from a female donor with Graves disease.

This clonotype was counted only a few times. The junction does not match germline at one end; this may be a read error. V gene TRBV4-1 combines with J gene TRBJ1-4, with D possibly being TRBD1 (5 bases). Germline CDR1 MGHRA, CDR2 YSYEKL. The CDR3 runs to 12 residues. CDR3 sequence (DNA): TGCGCCAGCAGCCAAGAGAGGGGAGGACGCGTTTTT. Protein: CASSQERGGRVF.

Points on this clonotype: No conserved phenylalanine or tryptophan is present at the end of the CDR3, so a read error is the likely explanation. V usage is TRBV18 and J usage is TRBJ2-4, with D tentatively TRBD1 (5 bases). Germline assignment: CDR1 KGHSH and CDR2 LQKENI. V lost 3 bases and J lost 3, with 15 bases in between. The CDR3 is made up of 16 amino acids. The CDR3 protein is CASSPAAGKGKNIQYL. CDR3 nucleotides: TGTGCCAGCTCACCGGCGGCAGGGAAAGGCAAAAACATTCAGTACCTC.

This clonotype has at least ten counts. This chain uses TRBV28 with TRBJ1-6, with D unresolved. The length of the CDR3 is 12 residues. Between the trimmed V and J ends, which lost 8 bases and 10 bases, there was a span of 12 bases. CDR1 and CDR2 from the germline V gene are MDHEN and SYDVKM. CDR3 coding DNA: TGTGCCAGCTATAGTGAAGGGTCACCCCTCCACTTT. Translation gives CASYSEGSPLHF.

This clonotype was detected ten times or more. The rearrangement links TRBV12-5 to TRBJ1-1; no reliable D call. CDR3 length: 14 amino acids. Germline CDR1 is LGHNT and CDR2 is FRNRAP. V lost 0 bases and J 5 bases, leaving 10 bases between the germline ends. The DNA of the CDR3 is TGTGCTAGTGGTTTGGTAGGAATAAGTACTGAAGCTTTCTTT. The encoded protein is CASGLVGISTEAFF.

Many counts were recorded for this clonotype. The V and J genes are TRBV7-6 and TRBJ2-7; maybe TRBD1 (5 bases). This CDR3 is built from 13 residues. CDR1 SGHVS and CDR2 FNYEAQ come from the germline V gene. Trimming removed 5 bases at V and 3 bases at J, with 11 bases between. The CDR3 loop reads CASSPAGYYEQYF. The CDR3 nucleotides read TGTGCCAGCAGCCCGGCAGGGTACTACGAGCAGTACTTC.

The chain carries TRBV12-3 or TRBV12-4 and TRBJ2-7; D is possibly TRBD1 (6 bases). Trimming took off 6 bases at V and 4 bases at J, with 19 bases between the two ends. The CDR3 sequence is 15 residues long. The CDR3 protein is CASSPGRGQSYEQYF. The CDR3 coding sequence is TGTGCCAGCAGCCCCGGTCGAGGACAGTCTTACGAGCAGTACTTC.

This clonotype occurred a few times. DNA of the CDR3: TGCAGTGCTAAAGGAGACCCACGGGGAGAGACCCAGTACTTC. Its protein is CSAKGDPRGETQYF. The J gene is TRBJ2-5, the V gene TRBV20-1; D is perhaps TRBD2 (5 bases). This CDR3 region has 14 residues. V was shortened by 4 bases and J by 4 bases, with 16 bases between the two germline ends. Germline assignment: CDR1 DFQATT and CDR2 SNEGSKA (reference sequence).

This clonotype was seen at least ten times. The V call is TRBV6-1, the J call TRBJ1-6; TRBD1 agrees at 8 bases. With 3 bases clipped from V and 7 bases from J, the junction kept 8 bases outside the gene matches. The CDR3 spans 16 residues. Germline V CDR1 and CDR2: MNHNS, SASEGT. The CDR3 spells CASSDQNRGRNSPLHF. The CDR3 region has the DNA TGTGCCAGCAGTGACCAAAACAGGGGGAGGAATTCACCCCTCCACTTT.

In its sample, this clonotype was seen many times. CDR3 in DNA: TGTGCCAGCAGCTCACCACACCTAGCCAAAAACATTCAGTACTTC. It specifies CASSSPHLAKNIQYF. The rearrangement joins TRBV5-8 to TRBJ2-4; D not certain. CDR1 and CDR2 from the germline V gene are SGHTS and YDEGEE. With 3 bases removed from V and 0 bases from J, the gap between germline ends came to 10 bases. This CDR3 contains 15 residues.

The chain is built from TRBV6-1 and TRBJ2-1; 7 bases are a match to TRBD2. Looked up from germline, CDR1 is MNHNS and CDR2 is SASEGT. The CDR3 has 13 residues. After removal of 6 bases from V and 10 bases from J, the junction contained 9 bases not matched to a gene. The DNA of the CDR3 is TGTGCCAGCAGCGGGGGGACTTCCCGGGAGCAGTTCTTC. As protein: CASSGGTSREQFF.

The V and J genes are TRBV5-1 and TRBJ1-3; D gene unclear. V was cut by 3 bases and J by 4 bases, with 8 bases left in between. Germline CDR1 SGHRS, CDR2 YFSETQ. The CDR3 sequence is 13 residues long. As DNA, the CDR3 is TGCGCCAGCAGCTCGAGCAGAGGAAACACCATATATTTT. This sequence encodes CASSSSRGNTIYF.

Ten or more counts support this clonotype. The gene calls are TRBV12-3 or TRBV12-4 and TRBJ2-6; 12 bases fit TRBD2. Trimming cost V 1 base and J 1 base; bases outside gene matches: 5. The length of the CDR3 is 19 residues. This CDR3 is CASSLDLLAGGSGANVLTF. The CDR3 DNA follows: TGTGCCAGCAGTTTAGATCTCCTAGCGGGAGGGTCTGGGGCCAACGTCCTGACTTTC.

In its sample, this clonotype was seen a few times. The chain employs TRBV7-2 and TRBJ2-7; D gene uncertain. CDR1 and CDR2 from the germline V gene are SGHTA and FQGNSA. V was clipped by 1 base and J by 4 bases, with 8 bases between them. The CDR3 runs 13 residues. The DNA of the CDR3 is TGTGCCAGCAGCTTAGGTAATAGGTACGAGCAGTACTTC. This encodes CASSLGNRYEQYF.

This clonotype appeared a few times. The chain has TRBV6-5 and TRBJ2-1; D may be TRBD2 (6 bases). The V gene lost 2 bases and the J gene lost 10 bases, with 9 bases spanning the gap. CDR1 and CDR2 (germline): MNHEY, SVGAGI. The CDR3 sequence is 12 residues long. The CDR3 DNA reads TGTGCCAGCAGTTACGATACTAGCGAGCAGTTCTTC. Amino acid sequence: CASSYDTSEQFF.

This clonotype has a handful of counts. A much more abundant neighbour one base away suggests this may be a read error. V and J are TRBV6-1 and TRBJ2-5; D is unresolved. The CDR3 is 15 amino acids. The germline V gene encodes CDR1 MNHNS and CDR2 SASEGT. V was shortened by 7 bases and J by 2 bases, with 17 bases between the two germline ends. This CDR3 is CASTFRGAMQETQYF. CDR3 sequence (DNA): TGTGCCAGCACTTTTAGAGGTGCCATGCAAGAGACCCAGTACTTC.

This clonotype was seen a handful of times. The chain combines TRBV18 with TRBJ1-1; maybe TRBD1 (5 bases). V dropped 2 bases and J dropped 5 bases, with 24 bases sitting between them. This CDR3 has 18 residues. Germline CDR1 is KGHSH and CDR2 is LQKENI. The CDR3, as DNA: TGTGCCAGCTCACCAGACCGCGTGGGGGTGGGCGTAGGGACTGAAGCTTTCTTT. It translates to CASSPDRVGVGVGTEAFF.

In regard to this clonotype: A read error is possible here, since a much larger clone lies one base away. The V call is TRBV11-2, the J call TRBJ2-5; 11 bases map to TRBD2. Trimming removed 5 bases from V and 0 bases from J; junction bases left unmatched: 5. Germline CDR1 is SGHAT and CDR2 is FQNNGV. CDR3 size: 16 residues. CDR3 region: CASSHASGGNQETQYF. The CDR3 DNA reads as TGTGCCAGCAGCCATGCTAGCGGGGGGAACCAAGAGACCCAGTACTTC. The full variable domain, rest sourced from reference TRBV11-2 and TRBJ2-5, is EAGVAQSPRYKIIEKRQSVAFWCNPISGHATLYWYQQILGQGPKLLIQFQNNGVVDDSQLPKDRFSAERLKGVDSTLKIQPAKLEDSAVYLCASSHASGGNQETQYFGPGTRLLVL.

The chain carries TRBV7-9 and TRBJ1-1; D not certain. Germline lookup yields CDR1 SEHNR and CDR2 FQNEAQ (reference sequence). Deletions cut 0 bases from V and 3 bases from J, with 5 bases between. This CDR3 is 13 amino acids long. The CDR3 DNA sequence: TGTGCCAGCAGCTTAGCATGGGACACTGAAGCTTTCTTT. Translating gives CASSLAWDTEAFF.

As concerns this clonotype: The junction shows a germline mismatch at one end, possibly a read error. This chain connects TRBV10-3 to TRBJ2-7; 16 bases match TRBD2. The germline CDR1 and CDR2 sequences are ENHRY and SYGVKD. The CDR3 consists of 19 residues. The CDR3 coding sequence is TGTGCCAGCAGTGAGCCCGTCGGGACTAGCGGGAGGGGTGTAAATGAGCAGTACTTC. Translating gives CASSEPVGTSGRGVNEQYF.

The CDR3 DNA is TGCGCCAGCAGTGAGGGTGTCTGGACTGAAGCTTTCTTT. It specifies CASSEGVWTEAFF. This rearrangement joins TRBV10-2 to TRBJ1-1; unclear D gene. There are 13 residues in the CDR3. Germline lookup yields CDR1 WSHSY and CDR2 SAAADI. With 2 bases removed from V and 5 bases from J, the gap between germline ends came to 9 bases.

The CDR3 loop is CSAKEQGISNSPLHF. The CDR3 DNA reads as TGCAGTGCTAAAGAACAGGGGATCTCTAATTCACCCCTCCACTTT. The chain carries TRBV20-1 and TRBJ1-6, with TRBD1 identical over 7 bases. Germline V gene data show CDR1 as DFQATT and CDR2 as SNEGSKA (reference sequence). The CDR3 is 15 amino acids. With V trimmed by 4 bases and J by 6 bases, 9 bases remained unmatched.

The J gene is TRBJ2-1, the V gene TRBV27, with a possible D match to TRBD2 (6 bases). The CDR3 covers 11 residues. The V end was cut by 8 bases, the J end by 12 bases, with 14 bases between. Per germline, CDR1 MNHEY and CDR2 SMNVEV (reference sequence). The DNA of the CDR3 is TGTGCCAGCGGCGGGAATGAGGGGCAGTTCTTC. It yields the protein CASGGNEGQFF.

In this sample, this clonotype turned up many times. This sequence joins TRBV20-1 and TRBJ2-5; D is perhaps TRBD2 (5 bases). This CDR3 has 10 residues. Between the trimmed V and J ends, which lost 5 bases and 4 bases, there was a span of 5 bases. From germline, CDR1 is DFQATT and CDR2 SNEGSKA (reference sequence). The DNA for the CDR3 is TGCAGTGCTGAGGGAGAGACCCAGTACTTC. Translating gives CSAEGETQYF.

This clonotype was seen ten or more times. V and J are TRBV7-2 and TRBJ2-7, with D possibly matching TRBD1 (8 bases). The CDR3 totals 15 residues. The germline V gene encodes CDR1 SGHTA and CDR2 FQGNSA. The V gene lost 5 bases and the J gene lost 3 bases, with 17 bases spanning the gap. CDR3 nucleotide sequence: TGTGCCAGCAGCCCCAGCGGGACAGGACTCTACGAGCAGTACTTC. Encoded protein: CASSPSGTGLYEQYF.

Only a few counts were recorded for this clonotype. The genes are TRBV30 and TRBJ1-1, with D unresolved. Germline V gene lookup returns CDR1 GTSNPN and CDR2 SVGIG (reference sequence). The CDR3 extends over 13 amino acids. The V gene lost 0 bases and the J gene lost 4 bases, with 9 bases spanning the gap. The CDR3 DNA follows: TGTGCCTGGAGTGTATTTGGGATCACTGAAGCTTTCTTT. Its translation is CAWSVFGITEAFF.

This clonotype was observed at least ten times. This chain links TRBV4-2 with TRBJ2-7; a possible D gene is TRBD2 (6 bases). This CDR3 comprises 13 residues. Per germline, CDR1 LGHNA and CDR2 YNFKEQ. V was cut by 0 bases and J by 7 bases, with 10 bases left in between. CDR3 protein: CASSQDRDSEQYF. The CDR3 region has the DNA TGTGCCAGCAGCCAAGACCGGGACTCGGAGCAGTACTTC.

This clonotype appeared a few times. The chain joins TRBV28 to TRBJ1-2; 11 bases agree with TRBD1. The germline V gene encodes CDR1 MDHEN and CDR2 SYDVKM. The CDR3 runs to 15 residues. The J segment lost 5 bases and the V segment lost 4 bases, leaving 6 bases of the junction unmatched. The CDR3 loop reads CASSSGQGAEYGYTF. CDR3 nucleotides: TGTGCCAGCAGTTCCGGACAGGGGGCGGAGTATGGCTACACCTTC.

This clonotype was detected many times. The rearrangement joins TRBV20-1 to TRBJ2-7; the D gene is possibly TRBD1 (5 bases). The CDR3 contains 15 residues. Germline V gene sequence: CDR1 DFQATT, CDR2 SNEGSKA (reference sequence). V was shortened by 2 bases and J by 2 bases, with 16 bases between the two germline ends. CDR3 region: CSARLLDTPAYEQYF. CDR3 nucleotides: TGCAGTGCTAGACTCTTGGACACACCCGCCTACGAGCAGTACTTC.

This chain joins TRBV20-1 and TRBJ2-7, with a possible D match to TRBD1 (6 bases). The CDR3 length is 15 residues. V lost 6 bases, J lost 5 bases, and 23 bases lay in between. Germline CDR1 reads DFQATT; CDR2 reads SNEGSKA (reference sequence). CDR3 sequence: CSAKVGQSRWDEQYF. The CDR3 DNA follows: TGCAGTGCCAAAGTTGGACAGTCCCGCTGGGACGAGCAGTACTTC.